The subject of this entry is one T cell receptor (beta chain). Its matching antigen is unknown. The CDR3 runs 15 residues. Looked up from germline, CDR1 is MGHRA and CDR2 is YSYEKL. Trimming removed 5 bases at V and 4 bases at J, with 15 bases between. These data are taken from a study of identical twins. Addition of a universal primer site occurred through template switching, and cDNA carried unique molecular identifiers. Using its own MiXCR run on the 5' RACE reads, TCRdb lists one record per CDR3 protein. This table holds about 150,000 distinct CDR3 sequences, roughly 3.3% found once. Healthy Caucasians alone served as donors. Notes on the study in general: Conclusions leaned on cross-sectional statistical analysis and did not track the same donors over time. Analyses of zero insertions could be partly confounded by invariant MAIT and iNKT cells.

The sample consisted of memory T cells sorted from blood. This receptor was identified in a man between 18 and 29 years old in good health. V is TRBV4-1 and J is TRBJ1-5; possible D gene TRBD1, 5 bases. The DNA of the CDR3 is TGCGCCAGCAGCTTCGACGAGGGGAAAAATCAGCCCCAGCATTTT. This sequence encodes CASSFDEGKNQPQHF.